The next 3 T cell receptor beta chains were all read from a single sample in a study of blood T cells in healthy people across ages. Together with a sample-barcoded 5' primer, a J-beta primer mix was included in a second PCR lasting about 6 to 12 cycles. TCRdb ran MiXCR on the 5' RACE reads and lists one entry per CDR3 protein. Among 1.5 million to 2 million distinct CDR3 sequences, roughly 28% were seen once, and the ten largest hold roughly 8.2%. Sequenced sample: blood. These receptors were taken from a young woman in good health.

This clonotype was observed at least ten times. In DNA form, the CDR3 reads TGCAGTGCTAGTCGGAGGAGGGTTAGCGAGCAGTACTTC. This sequence encodes CSASRRRVSEQYF. The chain recombines TRBV20-1 with TRBJ2-7; perhaps TRBD2 as D (6 bases). Germline V gene lookup returns CDR1 DFQATT and CDR2 SNEGSKA (reference sequence). Deletions cut 3 bases from V and 6 bases from J, with 15 bases between. CDR3 length equals 13 residues.

V and J are TRBV20-1 and TRBJ2-1; 8 positions agree with TRBD1. Germline V gene lookup returns CDR1 DFQATT and CDR2 SNEGSKA (reference sequence). CDR3 length: 14 amino acids. The junction had 4 bases not matched to a gene; V was cut back by 0 bases and J by 6 bases. The chain's CDR3 is CSARDWTGPNEQFF. In nucleotides, the CDR3 is TGCAGTGCTAGAGATTGGACAGGGCCCAATGAGCAGTTCTTC.

This clonotype came up a few times. This rearrangement joins TRBV9 to TRBJ2-4, with 7 bases lining up with TRBD1. V lost 4 bases and J lost 6; bases outside the gene matches: 10. The CDR3 is 15 amino acids. Per the germline V gene, CDR1 is SGDLS and CDR2 is YYNGEE. CDR3 residues: CASSTRQGTGNIQYF. CDR3 coding DNA: TGTGCCAGCAGCACCCGACAGGGCACAGGAAACATTCAGTACTTC.